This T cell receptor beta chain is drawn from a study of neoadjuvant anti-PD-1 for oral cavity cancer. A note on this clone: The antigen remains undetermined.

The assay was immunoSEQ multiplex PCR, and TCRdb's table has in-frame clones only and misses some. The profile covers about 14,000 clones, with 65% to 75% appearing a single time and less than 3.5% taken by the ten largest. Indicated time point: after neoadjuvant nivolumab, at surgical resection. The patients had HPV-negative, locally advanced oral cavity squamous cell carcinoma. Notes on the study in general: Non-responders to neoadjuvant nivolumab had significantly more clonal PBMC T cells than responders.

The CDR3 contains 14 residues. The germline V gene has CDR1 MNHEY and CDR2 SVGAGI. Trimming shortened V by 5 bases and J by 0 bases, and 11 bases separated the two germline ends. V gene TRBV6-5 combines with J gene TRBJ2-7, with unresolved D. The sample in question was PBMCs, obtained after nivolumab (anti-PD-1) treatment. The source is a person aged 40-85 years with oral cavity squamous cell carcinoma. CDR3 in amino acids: CASSIARYSYEQYF. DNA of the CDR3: TGTGCCAGCAGTATCGCCCGATACTCCTACGAGCAGTACTTC.